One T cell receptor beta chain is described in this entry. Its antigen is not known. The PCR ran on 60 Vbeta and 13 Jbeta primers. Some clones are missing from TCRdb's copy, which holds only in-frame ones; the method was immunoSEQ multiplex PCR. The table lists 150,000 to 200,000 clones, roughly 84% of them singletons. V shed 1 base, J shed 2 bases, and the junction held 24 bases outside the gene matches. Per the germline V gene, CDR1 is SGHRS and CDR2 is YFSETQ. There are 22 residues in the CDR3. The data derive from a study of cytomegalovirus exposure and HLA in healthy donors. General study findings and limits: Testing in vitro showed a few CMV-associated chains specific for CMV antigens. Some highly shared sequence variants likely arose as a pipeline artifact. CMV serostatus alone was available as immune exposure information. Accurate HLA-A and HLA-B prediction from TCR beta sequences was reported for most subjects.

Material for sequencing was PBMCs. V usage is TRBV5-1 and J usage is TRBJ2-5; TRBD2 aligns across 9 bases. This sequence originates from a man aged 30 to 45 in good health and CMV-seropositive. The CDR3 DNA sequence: TGCGCCAGCAGCTTGCCCTCGTCTAGGAACTGGCGGGAGGGTTTCCGTCAAGAGACCCAGTACTTC. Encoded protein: CASSLPSSRNWREGFRQETQYF.